A selection of T cell receptor beta chains follows, all from one sample in a study of blood T cell repertoires in COVID-19. Generated by immunoSEQ multiplex PCR, the TCRdb table keeps only in-frame clones and is missing some. Among around 180,000 clones listed, around 85% were seen once. The sequenced sample was peripheral blood. These receptors originate from a man between 65 and 79 years old with active or convalescent COVID-19. Both conserved end residues are part of each CDR3. Fields, in order: J gene, clone size, V gene, D gene, CDR3 DNA, CDR3 protein. A D gene is named only where the DNA matches it firmly. Size values are once, few and many counts, or a class for expanded clones, and some rows have none.

TRBJ1-5 | . | TRBV7-2 | TRBD1 | TGTGCCAGCAGGGGACAGGCCAATCAGCCCCAGCATTTT | CASRGQANQPQHF
TRBJ1-1 | . | TRBV19 | TRBD1 | TGTGCCAGTAGTATAGGTGTCGCGAACAGGGGCTCTAACACTGAAGCTTTCTTT | CASSIGVANRGSNTEAFF
TRBJ1-4 | . | TRBV6-6 | . | TGTGCCAGCAGTTGGGTCGGGGGGCGGGAAAAACTGTTTTTT | CASSWVGGREKLFF
TRBJ1-5 | . | TRBV6-5 | . | TGTGCCAGCAGCTCCCAAGGGGCAAATCAGCCCCAGCATTTT | CASSSQGANQPQHF
TRBJ2-4 | . | TRBV5-1 | . | TGCGCCAGCAGCTTCCAAACAGGGTTAGCCAAAAACATTCAGTACTTC | CASSFQTGLAKNIQYF
TRBJ2-1 | . | TRBV6-5 | TRBD1 | TGTGCCAGCAGTTTCCGAGGGACAGGGATCGGGGATGAGCAGTTCTTC | CASSFRGTGIGDEQFF
TRBJ2-5 | . | TRBV30 | . | TGTGCCTGGAGTGCCGTAGGGGCCCAGTACTTC | CAWSAVGAQYF
TRBJ1-5 | . | TRBV24-1 | . | TGTGCCACCAGTGTAGGTCAGGGTACTCCCCAGCATTTT | CATSVGQGTPQHF
TRBJ1-3 | once | TRBV6-5 | . | TGTGCCAGCAGTCGCAGGCTAGCCTCTGGAAACACCATATATTTT | CASSRRLASGNTIYF
TRBJ1-2 | many | TRBV11-2 | TRBD1 | TGTGCCAGCAGCAACAGGGGGGTGTATGGCTACACCTTC | CASSNRGVYGYTF
TRBJ2-3 | . | TRBV4-3 | . | TGCGCCAGCAGCCAGGCGTCGCAGCGCTACACAGATACGCAGTATTTT | CASSQASQRYTDTQYF
TRBJ2-5 | many | TRBV3-1/TRBV3-2 | . | TGTGCCAGCAGCCAGGGGGGTGAGGAGACCCAGTACTTC | CASSQGGEETQYF
TRBJ1-6 | . | TRBV6-6 | TRBD1 | TGTGCCAGCAGTCCAGAGACAGGGGGCTCCTATAATTCACCCCTCCACTTT | CASSPETGGSYNSPLHF
TRBJ2-3 | . | TRBV10-1 | TRBD2 | TGCGCCAGCTCAGGACTAGCGGGAGGTACGCAGTATTTT | CASSGLAGGTQYF
TRBJ1-5 | few | TRBV3-1/TRBV3-2 | . | TGTGCCAGCAGCCACCGACCGGGATCCTTGGACTATAGCAATCAGCCCCAGCATTTT | CASSHRPGSLDYSNQPQHF
TRBJ1-1 | . | TRBV5-4 | TRBD1 | TGTGCCAGCAGCCCAGATATACAGGGGTTGGGCACTGAAGCTTTCTTT | CASSPDIQGLGTEAFF
TRBJ1-1 | . | TRBV15 | . | TGTGCCACCAGCGAAGGGACTTTAAACACTGAAGCTTTCTTT | CATSEGTLNTEAFF
TRBJ1-2 | . | TRBV28 | . | TGTGCCAGCAGTTTATCAGTCGGGGGCTATGGCTACACCTTC | CASSLSVGGYGYTF
TRBJ1-5 | . | TRBV30 | . | TGTGCCTCCGCCTCGGCCCCGGGTCAGCCCCAGCATTTT | CASASAPGQPQHF